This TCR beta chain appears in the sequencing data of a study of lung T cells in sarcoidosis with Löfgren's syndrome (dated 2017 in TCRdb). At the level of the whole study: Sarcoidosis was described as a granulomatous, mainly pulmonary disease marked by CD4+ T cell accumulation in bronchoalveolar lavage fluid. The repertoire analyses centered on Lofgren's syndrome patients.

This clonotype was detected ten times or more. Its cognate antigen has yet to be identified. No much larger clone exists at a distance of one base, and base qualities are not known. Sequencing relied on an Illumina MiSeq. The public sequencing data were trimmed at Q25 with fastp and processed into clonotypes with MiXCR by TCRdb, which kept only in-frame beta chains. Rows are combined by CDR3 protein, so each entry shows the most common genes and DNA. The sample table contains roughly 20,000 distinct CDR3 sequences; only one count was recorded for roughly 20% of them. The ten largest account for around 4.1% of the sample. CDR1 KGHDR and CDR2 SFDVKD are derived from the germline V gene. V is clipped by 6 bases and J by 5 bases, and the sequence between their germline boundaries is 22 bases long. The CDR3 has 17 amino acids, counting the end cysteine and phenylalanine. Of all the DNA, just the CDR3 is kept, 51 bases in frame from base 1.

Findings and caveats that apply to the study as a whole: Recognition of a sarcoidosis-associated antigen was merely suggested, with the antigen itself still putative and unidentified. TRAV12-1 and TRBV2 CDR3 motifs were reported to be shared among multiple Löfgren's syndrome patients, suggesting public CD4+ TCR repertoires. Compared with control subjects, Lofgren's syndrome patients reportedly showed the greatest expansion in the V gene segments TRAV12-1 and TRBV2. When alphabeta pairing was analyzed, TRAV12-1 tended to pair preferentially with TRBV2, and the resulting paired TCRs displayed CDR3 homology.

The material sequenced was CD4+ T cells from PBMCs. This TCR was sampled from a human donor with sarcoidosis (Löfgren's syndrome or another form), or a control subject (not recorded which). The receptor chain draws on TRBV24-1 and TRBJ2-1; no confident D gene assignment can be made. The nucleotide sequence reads TGTGCCACCAGTCCCCCTCCCCGCTCGATCCCCGACAATGAGCAGTTCTTC. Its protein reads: CATSPPPRSIPDNEQFF.